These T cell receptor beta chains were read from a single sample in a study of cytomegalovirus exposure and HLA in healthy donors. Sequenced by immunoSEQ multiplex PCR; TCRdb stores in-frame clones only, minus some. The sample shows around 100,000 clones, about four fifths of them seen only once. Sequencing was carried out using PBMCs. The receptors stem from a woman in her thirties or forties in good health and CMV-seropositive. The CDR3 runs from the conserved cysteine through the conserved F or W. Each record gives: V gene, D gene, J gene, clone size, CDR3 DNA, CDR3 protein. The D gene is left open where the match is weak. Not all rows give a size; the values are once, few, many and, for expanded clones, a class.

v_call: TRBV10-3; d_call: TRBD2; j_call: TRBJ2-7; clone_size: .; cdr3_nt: TGTGCCACATCCATAGCGGGAGGGCCCTACGAGCAGTACTTC; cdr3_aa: CATSIAGGPYEQYF
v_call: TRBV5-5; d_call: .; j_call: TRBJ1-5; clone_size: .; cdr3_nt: TGTGCCAGCAGCTTGAGGGGGGGAAGCAATCAGCCCCAGCATTTT; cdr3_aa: CASSLRGGSNQPQHF
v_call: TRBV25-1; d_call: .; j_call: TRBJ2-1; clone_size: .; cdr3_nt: TGTGCCAGCAGTGACCCCAGAGGTGGGAATGAGCAGTTCTTC; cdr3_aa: CASSDPRGGNEQFF
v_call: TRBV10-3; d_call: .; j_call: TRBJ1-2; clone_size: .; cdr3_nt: TGTGCCATCAGTGACGGCGGGGGGAACTATGGCTACACCTTC; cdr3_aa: CAISDGGGNYGYTF
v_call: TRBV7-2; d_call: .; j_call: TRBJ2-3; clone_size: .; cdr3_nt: TGTGCCAGCAGCTTACAGGGGCTCAACACAGATACGCAGTATTTT; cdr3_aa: CASSLQGLNTDTQYF
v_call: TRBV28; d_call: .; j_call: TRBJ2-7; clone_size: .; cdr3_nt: TGTGCCAGCATCGGGACTCATCACGAGCAGTACTTC; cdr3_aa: CASIGTHHEQYF
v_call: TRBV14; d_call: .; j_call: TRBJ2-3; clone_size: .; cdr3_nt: TGTGCCAGCAGCCAAGAAAGTGCCGGACTTTCCACAGATACGCAGTATTTT; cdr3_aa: CASSQESAGLSTDTQYF
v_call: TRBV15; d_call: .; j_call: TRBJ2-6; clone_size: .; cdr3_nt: TGTGCCACCAGCAGAGGTGAGACTGTCGCCTCTGGGGCCAACGTCCTGACTTTC; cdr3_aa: CATSRGETVASGANVLTF
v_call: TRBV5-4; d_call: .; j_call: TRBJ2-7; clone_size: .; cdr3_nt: TGTGCCAGCAGCTTGGGCCCCCCCTACGAACAGTACTTC; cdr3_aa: CASSLGPPYEQYF
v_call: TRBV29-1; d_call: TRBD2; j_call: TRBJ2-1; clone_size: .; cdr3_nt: TGCAGCGTTGAACTCGGACTAGCGGGAGGTGAGCAGTTCTTC; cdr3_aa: CSVELGLAGGEQFF
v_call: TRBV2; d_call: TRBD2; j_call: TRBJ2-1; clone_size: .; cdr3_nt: TGTGCCAGCAGTCGATTAGCGGGAGGAACGAATGAGCAGTTCTTC; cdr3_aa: CASSRLAGGTNEQFF
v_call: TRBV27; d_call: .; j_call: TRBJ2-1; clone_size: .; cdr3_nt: TGTGCCAGCAGTTTCACCGTACTATCCCCTTTGAGTGAGCAGTTCTTC; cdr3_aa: CASSFTVLSPLSEQFF
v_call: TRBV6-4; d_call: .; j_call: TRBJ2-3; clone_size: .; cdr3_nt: TGTGCCAGCAGTGACTCAGGAGAGGGTACGCAGTATTTT; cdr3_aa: CASSDSGEGTQYF
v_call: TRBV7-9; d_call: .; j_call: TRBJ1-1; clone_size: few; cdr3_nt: TGTGCCAGCAGCCGTAACACTGAAGCTTTCTTT; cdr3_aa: CASSRNTEAFF
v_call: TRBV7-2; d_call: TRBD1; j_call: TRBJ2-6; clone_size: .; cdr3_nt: TGTGCCAGCAGCTTAAGTGGCGTCGGGACAGCTGGGGCCAACGTCCTGACTTTC; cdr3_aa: CASSLSGVGTAGANVLTF
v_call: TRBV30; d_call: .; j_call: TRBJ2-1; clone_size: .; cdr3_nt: TGTGCCTGGAGTGAGGCGGGGGCCCCCTACAATGAGCAGTTCTTC; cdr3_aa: CAWSEAGAPYNEQFF
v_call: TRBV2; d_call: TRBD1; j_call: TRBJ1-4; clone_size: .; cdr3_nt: TGTGCCAGCAGCACAGGGGAGTCTAATGAAAAACTGTTTTTT; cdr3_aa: CASSTGESNEKLFF
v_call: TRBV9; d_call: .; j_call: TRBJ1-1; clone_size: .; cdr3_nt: TGTGCCAGCAGCGTCCACAGTGGAACTGAAGCTTTCTTT; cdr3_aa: CASSVHSGTEAFF
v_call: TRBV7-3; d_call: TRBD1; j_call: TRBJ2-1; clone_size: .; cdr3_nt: TGTGCCAGCAGCTTAGAGGGGGCACGGGGAAATGAGCAGTTCTTC; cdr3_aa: CASSLEGARGNEQFF
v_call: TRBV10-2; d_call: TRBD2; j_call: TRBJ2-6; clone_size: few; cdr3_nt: TGCGCCAGCAGTGCGAAGGCGGGAGGCCTCAGCTCTGGGGCCAACGTCCTGACTTTC; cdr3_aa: CASSAKAGGLSSGANVLTF
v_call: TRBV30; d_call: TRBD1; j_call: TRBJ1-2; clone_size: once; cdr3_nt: TGTGCCTGGAGGGGTCAGGGGGCGTTAGGAAATGGCTACACCTTC; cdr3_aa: CAWRGQGALGNGYTF
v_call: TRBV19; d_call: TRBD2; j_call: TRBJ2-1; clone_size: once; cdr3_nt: TGTGCCAGTATAAGGACTAGCGGGAGGGCAAATGAGCAGTTCTTC; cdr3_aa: CASIRTSGRANEQFF
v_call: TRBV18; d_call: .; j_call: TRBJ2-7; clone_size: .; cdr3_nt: TGTGCCAGCTCACCTACGGACTGGAGCTCCTACGAGCAGTACTTC; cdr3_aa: CASSPTDWSSYEQYF
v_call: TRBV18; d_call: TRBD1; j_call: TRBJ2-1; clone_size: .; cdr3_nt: TGTGCCAGCTCACCACTGGACAGGGGGAGGCACAATGAGCAGTTCTTC; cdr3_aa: CASSPLDRGRHNEQFF
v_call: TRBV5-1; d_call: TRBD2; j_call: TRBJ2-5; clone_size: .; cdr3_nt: TGCGCCAGCAGCTTGGACCCGGGAGGGGGGTTCCAAGAGACCCAGTACTTC; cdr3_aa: CASSLDPGGGFQETQYF
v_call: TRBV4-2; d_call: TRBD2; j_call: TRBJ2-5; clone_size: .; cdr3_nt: TGTGCCAGCAGCACCCAACTAGCGGGAGAGACCCAGTACTTC; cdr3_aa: CASSTQLAGETQYF
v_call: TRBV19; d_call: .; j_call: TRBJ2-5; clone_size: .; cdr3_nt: TGTGCCAGTAGTATCAGGGGAGGGGAGACCCAGTACTTC; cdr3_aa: CASSIRGGETQYF
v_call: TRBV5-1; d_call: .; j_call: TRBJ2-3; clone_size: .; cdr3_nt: TGCGCCAGCAATAGCGGTAGCACAGATACGCAGTATTTT; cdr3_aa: CASNSGSTDTQYF
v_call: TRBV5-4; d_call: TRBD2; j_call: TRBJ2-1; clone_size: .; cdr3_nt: TGTGCCAGCAGCTCCGAGGATCTAGCGGGGGGGTATGAGCAGTTCTTC; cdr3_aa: CASSSEDLAGGYEQFF
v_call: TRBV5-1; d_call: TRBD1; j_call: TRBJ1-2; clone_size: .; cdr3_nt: TGCGCCAGCAGCTTGGTGTCAGGGGGAGGTTATGGCTACACCTTC; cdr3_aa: CASSLVSGGGYGYTF
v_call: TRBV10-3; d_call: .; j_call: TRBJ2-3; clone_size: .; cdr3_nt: TGTGCCATCAGTGGGAGAGCGACCAGCACAGATACGCAGTATTTT; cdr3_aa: CAISGRATSTDTQYF
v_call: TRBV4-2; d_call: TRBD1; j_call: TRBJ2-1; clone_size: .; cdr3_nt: TGTGCCAGCAGCCGAGGACAGGGGGCGGGCTATGAGCAGTTCTTC; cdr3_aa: CASSRGQGAGYEQFF
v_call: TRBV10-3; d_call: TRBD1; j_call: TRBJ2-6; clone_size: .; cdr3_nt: TGTGCCATCAGTGAGTCGGGACAGGGTCCCTCTGGGGCCAACGTCCTGACTTTC; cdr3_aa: CAISESGQGPSGANVLTF
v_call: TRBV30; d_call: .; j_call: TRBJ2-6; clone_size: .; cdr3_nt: TGTGCCTGGAGAGGAGGAGGGAGAACTGGGGCCAACGTCCTGACTTTC; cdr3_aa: CAWRGGGRTGANVLTF
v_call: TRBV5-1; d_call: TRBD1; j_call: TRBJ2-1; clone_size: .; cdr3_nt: TGCGCCAGCAGCTTAGGGACAGGGTCCTACAATGAGCAGTTCTTC; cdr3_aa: CASSLGTGSYNEQFF
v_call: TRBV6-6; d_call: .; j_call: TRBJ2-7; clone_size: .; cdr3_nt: TGTGCCAGCAGTAATCTCTACGAGCAGTACTTC; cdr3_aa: CASSNLYEQYF
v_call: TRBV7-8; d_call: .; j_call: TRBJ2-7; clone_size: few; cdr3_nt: TGTGCCAGCAGCTTGCCCGGGACTCGTACCTACGAGCAGTACTTC; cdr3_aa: CASSLPGTRTYEQYF
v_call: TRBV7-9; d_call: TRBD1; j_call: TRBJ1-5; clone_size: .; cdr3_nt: TGTGCCAGCAGCCGCGGACAGGGGAACAATCAGCCCCAGCATTTT; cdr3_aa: CASSRGQGNNQPQHF
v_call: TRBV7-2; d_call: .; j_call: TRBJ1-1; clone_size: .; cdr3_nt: TGTGCCAGCAGCCGTGGAGAGGACACTGAAGCTTTCTTT; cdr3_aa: CASSRGEDTEAFF
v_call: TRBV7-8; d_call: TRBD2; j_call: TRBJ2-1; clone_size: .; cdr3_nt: TGTGCCAGCAGCGGGGGAGCGGGAGGCGCGGAGACCCAGTTCTTC; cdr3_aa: CASSGGAGGAETQFF
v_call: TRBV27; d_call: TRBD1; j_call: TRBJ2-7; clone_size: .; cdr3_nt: TGTGCCAGCAGTTTTGGGACAGGATACGAGCAGTACTTC; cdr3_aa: CASSFGTGYEQYF
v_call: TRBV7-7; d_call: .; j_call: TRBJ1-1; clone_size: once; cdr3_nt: TGTGCTAGCAGCCCGATTTCAGGGAGGAGTTTCGACTTT; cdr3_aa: CASSPISGRSFDF
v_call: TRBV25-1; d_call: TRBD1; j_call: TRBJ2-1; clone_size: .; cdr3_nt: TGTGCCAGCAGCCGAAGACAGGGAGCCACCGGTAATGAGCAGTTCTTC; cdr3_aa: CASSRRQGATGNEQFF
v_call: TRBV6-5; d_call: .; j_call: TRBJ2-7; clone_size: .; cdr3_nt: TGTGCCAGCAGTGTAGAGCGGGCCGGGCCCTACGAGCAGTACTTC; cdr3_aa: CASSVERAGPYEQYF
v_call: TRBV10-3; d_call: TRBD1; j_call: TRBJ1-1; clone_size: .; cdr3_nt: TGTGCCATCAGTGAGCAGGTAGACAGGGGGCTCGGAGCTTTCTTT; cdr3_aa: CAISEQVDRGLGAFF
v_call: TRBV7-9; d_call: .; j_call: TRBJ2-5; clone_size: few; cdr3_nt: TGTGCCAGCACCTCCACCCGACAGACCCAAGAGACCCAGTACTTC; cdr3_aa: CASTSTRQTQETQYF
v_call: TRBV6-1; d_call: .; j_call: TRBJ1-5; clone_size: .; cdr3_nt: TGTGCCAGCAGTGAAAAGCCGAATCCACAGCCCCAGCATTTT; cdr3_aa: CASSEKPNPQPQHF